Shown below are 21 T cell receptor beta chains from a single sample sequenced in a study of molecular identifiers for immune sequencing clone quantification. TCRdb called the PCR reads again in MiXCR, with one record for every CDR3 protein. Counted here are about 640,000 distinct CDR3 sequences, about 20% occurring once; the ten biggest clones make up under 0.95%. Input material: naive CD8+ T cells from blood, with Jurkat cell RNA spiked in. Subset: FACS-sorted CD8+CD4-CCR7+CD45RA+ naive T cells. The receptors were gathered from a human donor in good health. Some libraries in this study had Jurkat cell RNA spiked in.

The table lists this clonotype with many counts. The V call is TRBV2, the J call TRBJ2-3; D is ambiguous. The CDR3 consists of 14 residues. Germline loops: CDR1 SNHLY, CDR2 FYNNEI. The V end lost 3 bases, the J end lost 0 bases, and 7 bases lay between the germline ends. Written as DNA, the CDR3 is TGTGCCAGCAGTGAGGGCTCGAGCACAGATACGCAGTATTTT. It translates to CASSEGSSTDTQYF.

This clonotype was seen only a few times. V usage is TRBV11-3 and J usage is TRBJ2-5, with TRBD2 as a possible D gene (6 bases). Germline lookup yields CDR1 SGHNT and CDR2 YENEEA. V was shortened by 0 bases and J by 9 bases, with 20 bases between the two germline ends. The CDR3 consists of 16 residues. In DNA, the CDR3 is TGTGCCAGCAGCTTAGAGGGAGGTGTGGGGCAGCGGGCCCAGTACTTC. Encoded protein: CASSLEGGVGQRAQYF.

The table lists this clonotype with a few counts. A single base separates this from a much larger clone, so it may be a read error. The chain joins TRBV29-1 to TRBJ2-3, with a possible D match to TRBD1 (6 bases). Germline CDR1 SQVTM, CDR2 ANQGSEA. The CDR3 extends over 13 amino acids. Trimming removed 6 bases at V and 5 bases at J, with 15 bases between. CDR3 DNA sequence: TGCAGCGTGCTACCGGGACACATAGATACGCAGTATTTT. As protein: CSVLPGHIDTQYF.

This clonotype was counted once. This chain connects TRBV7-6 to TRBJ2-2; TRBD1 or TRBD2 may be the D gene (5 bases each). V lost 0 bases, J lost 6 bases, and 14 bases lay in between. Germline V CDR1 and CDR2: SGHVS, FNYEAQ. CDR3 length equals 16 residues. This CDR3 is CASSLASRGAAGELFF. The CDR3 nucleotides read TGTGCCAGCAGCTTAGCGTCCCGAGGGGCCGCCGGGGAGCTGTTTTTT.

Ten or more counts support this clonotype. The V and J genes are TRBV29-1 and TRBJ1-5; D is ambiguous. The V and J ends lost 7 bases and 0 bases respectively, with 13 bases between them. This CDR3 spans 14 amino acids. The germline gives CDR1 SQVTM, CDR2 ANQGSEA. The CDR3 sequence is CSATTVDSNQPQHF. In nucleotides, the CDR3 is TGCAGCGCCACGACGGTCGATAGCAATCAGCCCCAGCATTTT.

Turning to this clonotype: A clone one base away is much larger, so this may be a read error. This likely comes from a read error, as the CDR3 has no conserved phenylalanine or tryptophan at its end. This chain links TRBV7-6 with TRBJ2-1; 7 nucleotides agree with TRBD2. There are 16 residues in the CDR3. The germline V gene encodes CDR1 SGHVS and CDR2 FNYEAQ. V lost 1 base to trimming and J lost 3 bases; unmatched junction nucleotides: 6. CDR3 sequence reads: CASSLVPSGNYNEQFS. The CDR3 nucleotides are TGTGCCAGCAGCTTAGTCCCTAGCGGAAACTACAATGAGCAGTTCTCC.

This chain connects TRBV20-1 to TRBJ1-6; a weak D match, TRBD1 (5 bases). Germline CDR1 DFQATT, CDR2 SNEGSKA (reference sequence). The CDR3 length is 12 residues. The DNA for the CDR3 is TGCAGGGCGTCGGGGCTTAATTCACCCCTCCACTTT. Encoded protein: CRASGLNSPLHF.

This clonotype has just a few counts. J is TRBJ2-7 and V is TRBV12-3 or TRBV12-4; 7 positions match TRBD1. The CDR3 is 14 residues long. The J segment lost 5 bases and the V segment lost 5 bases, leaving 9 bases of the junction unmatched. The CDR3 region has the DNA TGTGCCAGCAGTCCTTACCAGGGGGACCACGAGCAGTACTTC. Its protein is CASSPYQGDHEQYF.

On this clonotype itself: This may be a read error: a much more frequent sequence differs by one nucleotide. The chain links TRBV9 to TRBJ2-7; D is possibly TRBD2 (5 bases). Germline V gives CDR1 SGDLS, CDR2 YYNGEE. V was shortened by 4 bases and J by 3 bases, with 17 bases between the two germline ends. The CDR3 is made up of 15 amino acids. The CDR3 loop reads CASSSGRSSRYEQYF. The DNA of the CDR3 is TGTGCCAGCAGCTCTGGGAGATCCTCCCGCTACGAGCAGTACTTC. Drawing the rest from reference TRBV9 and TRBJ2-7, the complete variable domain is DSGVTQTPKHLITATGQRVTLRCSPRSGDLSVYWYQQSLDQGLQFLIQYYNGEERAKGNILERFSAQQFPDLHSELNLSSLELGDSALYFCASSSGRSSRYEQYFGPGTRLTVT.

The CDR3 loop reads CASSSQTTYNEQFF. CDR3 nucleotide sequence: TGTGCCAGCAGCTCTCAGACAACCTACAATGAGCAGTTCTTC. V is TRBV7-9 and J is TRBJ2-1; D not resolved. Germline CDR1 is SEHNR and CDR2 is FQNEAQ (reference sequence). CDR3 length equals 14 residues. V dropped 4 bases and J dropped 2 bases, with 9 bases sitting between them.

The CDR3 nucleotides are TGCAGTGCTAGAGACTGGGGGACCACCTACGAGCAGTACTTC. Its protein product is CSARDWGTTYEQYF. The chain uses TRBV20-1 and TRBJ2-7; D may match TRBD1 or TRBD2 (5 bases each). The CDR3 has 14 residues. Trimming removed 0 bases at V and 2 bases at J, with 11 bases between. CDR1 and CDR2 (germline): DFQATT, SNEGSKA (reference sequence).

Notes on this clonotype: This may be a read error: a much more frequent sequence differs by one nucleotide. Since no conserved phenylalanine or tryptophan closes the CDR3, a read error is the likely cause. The V gene is TRBV18, the J gene TRBJ2-2; no reliable D call. The length of the CDR3 is 14 residues. Deletions cut 7 bases from V and 6 bases from J, with 15 bases between. Germline V CDR1 and CDR2: KGHSH, LQKENI. This CDR3 is CASFWAENSGELFL. CDR3 in DNA: TGTGCCAGCTTCTGGGCGGAGAATTCCGGGGAGCTGTTTCTT.

This clonotype was recorded at least ten times. An end of the junction differs from the germline gene, which may be a read error. The chain employs TRBV9 and TRBJ2-3; 9 bases align to TRBD2. CDR1 is SGDLS, CDR2 YYNGEE, per germline. CDR3 length: 15 amino acids. The CDR3 DNA reads TGTGCCAGCAGTGTAGCGGGGGTGAGCACAGATACGCAGTATTTT. Its translation: CASSVAGVSTDTQYF. The entire variable domain, with the rest obtained from reference TRBV9 and TRBJ2-3, is as follows: DSGVTQTPKHLITATGQRVTLRCSPRSGDLSVYWYQQSLDQGLQFLIQYYNGEERAKGNILERFSAQQFPDLHSELNLSSLELGDSALYFCASSVAGVSTDTQYFGPGTRLTVL.

A word on this clonotype: One base away lies a much larger clone, so this may be a sequencing read error. The chain couples TRBV5-1 to TRBJ2-7; no firm D call. Trimming shortened V by 6 bases and J by 5 bases, and 18 bases separated the two germline ends. Germline CDR1 reads SGHRS; CDR2 reads YFSETQ. This CDR3 comprises 14 residues. The CDR3 protein is CASTFTPGGHEQYF. The CDR3 nucleotides are TGCGCCAGCACCTTTACGCCGGGCGGTCACGAGCAGTACTTC.

This clonotype was seen more than once but under ten times. V gene TRBV18 combines with J gene TRBJ2-3; D is perhaps TRBD2 (6 bases). This CDR3 comprises 16 residues. V was shortened by 1 base and J by 0 bases, with 11 bases between the two germline ends. Germline V lookup: CDR1 KGHSH, CDR2 LQKENI. CDR3 sequence (DNA): TGTGCCAGCTCACCACGGTGGGAGGCTAGCACAGATACGCAGTATTTT. Translation gives CASSPRWEASTDTQYF.

This clonotype came up many times. The chain has TRBV28 and TRBJ2-5; possibly TRBD1 for D (6 bases). CDR1 is MDHEN and CDR2 is SYDVKM in the germline V gene. V lost 2 bases to trimming and J lost 5 bases, with 12 bases between them. CDR3 length: 14 residues. DNA for the CDR3: TGTGCCAGCAGTTTAATTCAGGGGCAGGAGACCCAGTACTTC. Translating gives CASSLIQGQETQYF. Variable domain in full (rest from reference TRBV28 and TRBJ2-5): DVKVTQSSRYLVKRTGEKVFLECVQDMDHENMFWYRQDPGLGLRLIYFSYDVKMKEKGDIPEGYSVSREKKERFSLILESASTNQTSMYLCASSLIQGQETQYFGPGTRLLVL.

This clonotype was picked up many times. V is TRBV4-2 and J is TRBJ2-7; D is uncertain. The V gene's germline CDR1 is LGHNA and CDR2 YNFKEQ. The V gene lost 0 bases and the J gene lost 6 bases, with 9 bases spanning the gap. CDR3 size: 13 residues. The chain's CDR3 is CASSQEKSVEQYF. In nucleotides, the CDR3 is TGTGCCAGCAGCCAAGAGAAGTCAGTCGAGCAGTACTTC.

This clonotype was recorded many times. The genes are TRBV29-1 and TRBJ1-1; 8 nucleotides match TRBD1. CDR1 is SQVTM and CDR2 is ANQGSEA in the germline V gene. J lost 0 bases, V lost 4 bases, and 4 bases had no gene match. This CDR3 spans 14 amino acids. CDR3 sequence reads: CSVGRTGMNTEAFF. In nucleotides, the CDR3 is TGCAGCGTTGGCCGGACAGGGATGAACACTGAAGCTTTCTTT.

The sample holds many counts of this clonotype. The rearrangement joins TRBV20-1 to TRBJ2-3; TRBD2 is a possible D gene (6 bases). V shed 0 bases and J shed 2 bases, with 12 bases lying between them. The CDR3 runs to 15 residues. Germline V gene lookup returns CDR1 DFQATT and CDR2 SNEGSKA (reference sequence). CDR3 DNA sequence: TGCAGTGCTAGAGATAGCCCGGGAGCCACAGATACGCAGTATTTT. Translated, it gives CSARDSPGATDTQYF.

This clonotype was picked up many times. This chain joins TRBV29-1 and TRBJ2-7; 10 bases map to TRBD1. The V and J ends lost 0 bases and 2 bases, in that order; junction bases with no gene match: 7. Germline V CDR1 and CDR2: SQVTM, ANQGSEA. The CDR3 runs 16 residues. Here the CDR3 DNA reads TGCAGCGTTGAAGATGTTCACGGACAGGGGGCCTACGAGCAGTACTTC. Its translation: CSVEDVHGQGAYEQYF.

This clonotype was seen repeatedly, ten times or more. This sequence joins TRBV28 and TRBJ2-7; 9 nucleotides align to TRBD1. J lost 4 bases, V lost 6 bases, and 10 bases had no gene match. The CDR3 is made up of 15 amino acids. In germline, CDR1 is MDHEN, CDR2 SYDVKM. CDR3 nucleotides: TGTGCCAGCAGCTGGAGGACAGGGGCCGTTTACGAGCAGTACTTC. This encodes CASSWRTGAVYEQYF.